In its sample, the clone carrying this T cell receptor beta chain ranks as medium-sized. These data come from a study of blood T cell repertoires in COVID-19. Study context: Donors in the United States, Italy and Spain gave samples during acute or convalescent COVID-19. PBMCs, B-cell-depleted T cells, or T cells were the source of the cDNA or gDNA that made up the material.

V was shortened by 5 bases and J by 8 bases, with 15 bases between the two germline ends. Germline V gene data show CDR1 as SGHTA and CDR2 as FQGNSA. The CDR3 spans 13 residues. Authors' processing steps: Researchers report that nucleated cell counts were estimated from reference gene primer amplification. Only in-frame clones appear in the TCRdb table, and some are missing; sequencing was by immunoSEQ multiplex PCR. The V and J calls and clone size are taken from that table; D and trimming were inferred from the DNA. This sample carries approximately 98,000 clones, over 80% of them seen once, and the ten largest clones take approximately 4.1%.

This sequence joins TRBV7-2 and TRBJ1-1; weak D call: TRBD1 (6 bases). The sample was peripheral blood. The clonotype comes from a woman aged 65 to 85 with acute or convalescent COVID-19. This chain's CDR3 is CASSVGHGNEAFF. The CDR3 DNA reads TGTGCCAGCAGCGTGGGACATGGAAACGAAGCTTTCTTT. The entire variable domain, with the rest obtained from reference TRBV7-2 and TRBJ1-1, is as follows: GAGVSQSPSNKVTEKGKDVELRCDPISGHTALYWYRQSLGQGLEFLIYFQGNSAPDKSGLPSDRFSAERTGGSVSTLTIQRTQQEDSAVYLCASSVGHGNEAFFGQGTRLTVV.